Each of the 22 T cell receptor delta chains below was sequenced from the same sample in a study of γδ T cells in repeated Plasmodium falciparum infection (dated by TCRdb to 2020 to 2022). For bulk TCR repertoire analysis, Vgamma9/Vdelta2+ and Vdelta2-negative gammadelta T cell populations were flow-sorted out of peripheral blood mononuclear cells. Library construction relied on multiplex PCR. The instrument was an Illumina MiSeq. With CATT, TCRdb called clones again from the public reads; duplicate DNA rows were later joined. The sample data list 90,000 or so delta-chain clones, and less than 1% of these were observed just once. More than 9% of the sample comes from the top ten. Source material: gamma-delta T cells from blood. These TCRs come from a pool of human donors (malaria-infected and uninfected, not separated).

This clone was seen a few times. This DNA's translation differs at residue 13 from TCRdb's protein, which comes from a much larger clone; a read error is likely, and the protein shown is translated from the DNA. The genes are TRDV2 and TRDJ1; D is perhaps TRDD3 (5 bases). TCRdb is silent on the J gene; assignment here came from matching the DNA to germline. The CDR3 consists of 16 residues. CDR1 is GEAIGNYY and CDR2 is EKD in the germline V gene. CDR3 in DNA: TGTGCCTGTGACACACCGGGGAAGTCTACGGCCGATGAACTCATCTTT. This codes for CACDTPGKSTADELIF.

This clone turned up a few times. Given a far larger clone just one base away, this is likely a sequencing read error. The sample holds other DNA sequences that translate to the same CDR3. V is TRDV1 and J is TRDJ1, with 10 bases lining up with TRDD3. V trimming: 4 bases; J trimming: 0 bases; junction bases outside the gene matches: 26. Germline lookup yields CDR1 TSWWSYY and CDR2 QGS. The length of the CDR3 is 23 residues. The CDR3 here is CALGVRGFLHSILGDYDTDKLIF. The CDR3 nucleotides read TGTGCTCTTGGGGTCAGAGGCTTCCTACATTCGATACTGGGGGATTACGACACCGATAAACTCATCTTT.

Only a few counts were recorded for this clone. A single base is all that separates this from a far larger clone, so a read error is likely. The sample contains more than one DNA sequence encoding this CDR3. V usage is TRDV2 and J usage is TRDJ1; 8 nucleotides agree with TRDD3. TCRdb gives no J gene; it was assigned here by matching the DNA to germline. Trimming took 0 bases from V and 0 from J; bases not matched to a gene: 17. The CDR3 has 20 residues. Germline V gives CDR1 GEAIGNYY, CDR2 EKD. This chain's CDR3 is CACDTYDEELGERYTDKLIF. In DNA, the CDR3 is TGTGCCTGTGACACCTATGACGAGGAGCTGGGGGAGAGGTACACCGATAAACTCATCTTT.

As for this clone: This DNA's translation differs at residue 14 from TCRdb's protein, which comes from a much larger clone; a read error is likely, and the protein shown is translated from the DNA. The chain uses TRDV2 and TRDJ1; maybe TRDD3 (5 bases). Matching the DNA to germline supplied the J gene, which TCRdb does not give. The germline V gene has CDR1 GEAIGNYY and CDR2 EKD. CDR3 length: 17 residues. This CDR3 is CACDTVGGPLYTDRLIF. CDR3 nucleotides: TGTGCCTGTGACACCGTCGGGGGTCCCCTCTACACCGATAGACTCATCTTT.

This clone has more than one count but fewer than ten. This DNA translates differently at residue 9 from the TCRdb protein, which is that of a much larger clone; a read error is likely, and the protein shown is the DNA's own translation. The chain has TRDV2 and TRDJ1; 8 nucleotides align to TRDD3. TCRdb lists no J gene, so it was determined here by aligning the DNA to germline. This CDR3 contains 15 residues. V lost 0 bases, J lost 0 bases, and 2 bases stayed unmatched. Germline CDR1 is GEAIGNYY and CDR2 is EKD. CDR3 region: CACDTVGIHTDKLIF. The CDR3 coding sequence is TGTGCCTGTGACACCGTGGGGATACACACCGATAAACTCATCTTT.

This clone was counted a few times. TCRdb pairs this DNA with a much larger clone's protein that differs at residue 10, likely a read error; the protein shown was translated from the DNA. The CDR3 nucleotides read TGTGCTCTTGGGGACCCTCATAGTAGGCCCATCTTT. Its protein is CALGDPHSRPIF. The gene calls are TRDV1 and TRDJ1; D perhaps matches TRDD1 (5 bases). The CDR3 length is 12 residues. Germline CDR1 TSWWSYY, CDR2 QGS. Trimming removed 3 bases from V and 13 bases from J, with 15 bases in between.

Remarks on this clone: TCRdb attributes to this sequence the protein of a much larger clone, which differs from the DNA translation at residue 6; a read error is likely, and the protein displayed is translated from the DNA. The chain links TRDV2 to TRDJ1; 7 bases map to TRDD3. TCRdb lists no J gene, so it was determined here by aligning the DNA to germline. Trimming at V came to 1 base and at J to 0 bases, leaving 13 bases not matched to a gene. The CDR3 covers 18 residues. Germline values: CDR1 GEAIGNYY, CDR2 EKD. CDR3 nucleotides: TGTGCCTGTGACACTCCTGTACTGGGGCCCCGGGACACCGATAAACTCATCTTT. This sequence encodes CACDTPVLGPRDTDKLIF.

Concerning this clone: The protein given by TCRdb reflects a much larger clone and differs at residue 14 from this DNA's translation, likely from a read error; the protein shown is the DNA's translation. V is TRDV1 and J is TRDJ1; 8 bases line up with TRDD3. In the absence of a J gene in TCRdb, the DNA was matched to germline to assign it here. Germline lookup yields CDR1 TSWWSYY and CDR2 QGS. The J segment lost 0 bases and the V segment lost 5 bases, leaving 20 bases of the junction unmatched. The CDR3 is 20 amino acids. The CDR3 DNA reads TGTGCTCTTGGGAAATTACTCTCTTACTGGGGGCCACCTGACACCGATAAACTCATCTTT. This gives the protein CALGKLLSYWGPPDTDKLIF.

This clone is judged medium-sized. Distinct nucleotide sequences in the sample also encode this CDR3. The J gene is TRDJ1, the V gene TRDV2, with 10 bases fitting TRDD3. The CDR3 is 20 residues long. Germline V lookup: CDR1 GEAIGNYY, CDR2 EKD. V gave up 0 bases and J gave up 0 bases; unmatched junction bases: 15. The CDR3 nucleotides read TGTGCCTGTGACACCGTCCCTACTGGGGGATTGGGGGGGTACACCGATAAACTCATCTTT. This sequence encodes CACDTVPTGGLGGYTDKLIF.

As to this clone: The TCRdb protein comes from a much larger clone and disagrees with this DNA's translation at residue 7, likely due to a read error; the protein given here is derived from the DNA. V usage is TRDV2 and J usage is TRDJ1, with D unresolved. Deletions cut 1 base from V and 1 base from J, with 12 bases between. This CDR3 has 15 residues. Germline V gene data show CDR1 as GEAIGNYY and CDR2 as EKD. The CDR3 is CACDTVDSRTDKLIF. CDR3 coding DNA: TGTGCCTGTGACACGGTGGATTCCCGCACCGATAAACTCATCTTT.

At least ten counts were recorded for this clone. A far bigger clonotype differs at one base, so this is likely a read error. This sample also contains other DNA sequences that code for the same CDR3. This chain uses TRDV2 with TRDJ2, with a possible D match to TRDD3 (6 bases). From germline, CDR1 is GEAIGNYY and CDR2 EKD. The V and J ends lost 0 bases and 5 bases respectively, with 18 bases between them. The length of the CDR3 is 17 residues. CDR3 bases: TGTGCCTGTGACACCGTGGGTGGGGGGCCCTTAACAGCACAACTCTTCTTT. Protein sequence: CACDTVGGGPLTAQLFF.

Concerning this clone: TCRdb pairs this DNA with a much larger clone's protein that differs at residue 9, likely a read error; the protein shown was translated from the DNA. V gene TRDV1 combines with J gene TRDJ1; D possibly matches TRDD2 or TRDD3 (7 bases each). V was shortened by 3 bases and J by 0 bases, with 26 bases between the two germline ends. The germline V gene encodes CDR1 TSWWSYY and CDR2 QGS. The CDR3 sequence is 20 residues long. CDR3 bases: TGTGCTCTTGGGGACAACTTCCTAGCTGGGTGGGGGACCCACACCGATAAACTCATCTTT. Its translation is CALGDNFLAGWGTHTDKLIF.

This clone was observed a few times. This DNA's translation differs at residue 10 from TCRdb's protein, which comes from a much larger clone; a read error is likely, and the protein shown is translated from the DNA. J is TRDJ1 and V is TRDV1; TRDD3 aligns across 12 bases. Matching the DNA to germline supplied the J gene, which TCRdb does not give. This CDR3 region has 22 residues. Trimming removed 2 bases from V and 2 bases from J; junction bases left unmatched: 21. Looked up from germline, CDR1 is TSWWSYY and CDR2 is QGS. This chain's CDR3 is CALGESFSSLLLGDTGTDKLIF. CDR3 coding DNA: TGTGCTCTTGGGGAATCCTTCTCTTCCTTGCTACTGGGGGATACTGGGACCGATAAACTCATCTTT.

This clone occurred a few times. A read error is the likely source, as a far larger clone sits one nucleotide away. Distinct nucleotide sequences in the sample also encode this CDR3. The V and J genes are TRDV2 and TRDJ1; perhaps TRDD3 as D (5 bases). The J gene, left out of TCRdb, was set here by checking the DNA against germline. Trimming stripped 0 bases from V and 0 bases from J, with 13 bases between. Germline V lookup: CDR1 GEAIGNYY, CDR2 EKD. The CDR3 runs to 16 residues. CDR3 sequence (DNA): TGTGCCTGTGACACCTTAGTTGGGGCGTACACCGATAAACTCATCTTT. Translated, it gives CACDTLVGAYTDKLIF.

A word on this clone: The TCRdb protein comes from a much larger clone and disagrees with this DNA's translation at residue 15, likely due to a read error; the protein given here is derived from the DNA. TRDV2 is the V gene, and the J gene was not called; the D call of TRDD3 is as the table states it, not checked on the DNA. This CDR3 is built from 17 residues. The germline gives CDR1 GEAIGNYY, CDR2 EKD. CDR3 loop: CACDPSRTGGYPDKHIF. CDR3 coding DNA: TGTGCCTGTGACCCATCACGCACGGGGGGATACCCCGATAAACACATCTTT.

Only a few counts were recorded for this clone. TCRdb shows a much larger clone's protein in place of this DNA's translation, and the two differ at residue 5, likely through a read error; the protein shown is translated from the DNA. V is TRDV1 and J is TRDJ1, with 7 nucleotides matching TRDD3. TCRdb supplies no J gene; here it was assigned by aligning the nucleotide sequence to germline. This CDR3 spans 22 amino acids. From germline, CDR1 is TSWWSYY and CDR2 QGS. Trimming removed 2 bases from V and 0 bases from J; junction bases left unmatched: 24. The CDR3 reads CALGEVRVSTRWGLTYTDKLIF. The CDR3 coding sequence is TGTGCTCTTGGGGAAGTAAGAGTCTCAACCCGCTGGGGGCTTACGTACACCGATAAACTCATCTTT.

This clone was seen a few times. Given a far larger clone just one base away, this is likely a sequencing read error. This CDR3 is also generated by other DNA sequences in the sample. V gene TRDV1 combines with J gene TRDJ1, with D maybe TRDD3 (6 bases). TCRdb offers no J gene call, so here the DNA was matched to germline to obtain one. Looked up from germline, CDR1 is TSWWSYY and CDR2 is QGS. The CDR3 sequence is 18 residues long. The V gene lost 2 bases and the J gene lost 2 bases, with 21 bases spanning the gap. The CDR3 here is CALGEGLVGGYMTDKLIF. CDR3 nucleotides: TGTGCTCTTGGGGAAGGCCTTGTTGGGGGGTACATGACCGATAAACTCATCTTT.

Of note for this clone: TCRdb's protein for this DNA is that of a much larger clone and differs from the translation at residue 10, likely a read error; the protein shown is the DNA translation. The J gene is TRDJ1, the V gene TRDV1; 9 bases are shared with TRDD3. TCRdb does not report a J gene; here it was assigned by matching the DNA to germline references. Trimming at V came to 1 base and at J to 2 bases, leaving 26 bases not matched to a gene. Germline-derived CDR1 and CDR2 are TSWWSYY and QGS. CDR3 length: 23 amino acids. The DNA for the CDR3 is TGTGCTCTTGGGGAACACAGGAACCTATGCCGTAACTGGGGGAACCCGTGGACCGATAAACTCATCTTT. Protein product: CALGEHRNLCRNWGNPWTDKLIF.

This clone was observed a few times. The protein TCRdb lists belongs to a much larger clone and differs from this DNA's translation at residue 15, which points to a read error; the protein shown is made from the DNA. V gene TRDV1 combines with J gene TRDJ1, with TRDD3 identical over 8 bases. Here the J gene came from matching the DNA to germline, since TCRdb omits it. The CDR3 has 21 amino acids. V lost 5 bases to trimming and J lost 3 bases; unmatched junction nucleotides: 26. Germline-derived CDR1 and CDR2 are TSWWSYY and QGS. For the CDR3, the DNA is TGTGCTCTTGGGAAGCTTGGATATTTAGAGAGGGGGGATATTGCGCCCGATAAACTCATCTTT. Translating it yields CALGKLGYLERGDIAPDKLIF.

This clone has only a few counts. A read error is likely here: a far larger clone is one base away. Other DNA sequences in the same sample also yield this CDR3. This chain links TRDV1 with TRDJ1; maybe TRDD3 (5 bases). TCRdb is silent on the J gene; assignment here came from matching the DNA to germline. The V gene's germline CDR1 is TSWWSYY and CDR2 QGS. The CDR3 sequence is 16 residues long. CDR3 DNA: TGTGCTCTCGGGGAACTACTCCCCCTTTACACCGATAAACTCATCTTT. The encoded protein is CALGELLPLYTDKLIF.

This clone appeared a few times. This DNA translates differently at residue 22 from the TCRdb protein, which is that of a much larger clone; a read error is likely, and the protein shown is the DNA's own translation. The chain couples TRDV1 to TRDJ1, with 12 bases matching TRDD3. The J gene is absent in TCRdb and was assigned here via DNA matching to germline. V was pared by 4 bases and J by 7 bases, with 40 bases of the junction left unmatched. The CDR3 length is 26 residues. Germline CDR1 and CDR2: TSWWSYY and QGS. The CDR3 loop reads CALGVVLIPTPLADRLLGDTPGKLIF. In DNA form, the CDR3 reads TGTGCTCTTGGGGTTGTATTAATTCCTACCCCCCTCGCTGATCGTCTACTGGGGGATACACCCGGTAAACTCATCTTT.

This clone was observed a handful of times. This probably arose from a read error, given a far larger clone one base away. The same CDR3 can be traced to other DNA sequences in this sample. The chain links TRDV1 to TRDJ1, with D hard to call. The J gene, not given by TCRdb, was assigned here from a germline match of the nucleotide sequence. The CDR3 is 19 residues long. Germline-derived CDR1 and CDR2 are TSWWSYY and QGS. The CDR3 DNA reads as TGTGCCCTTGGGTCCCAGGGAGTGGCTACTCCCCTGTCTACCGATAAACTCATCTTT. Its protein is CALGSQGVATPLSTDKLIF.